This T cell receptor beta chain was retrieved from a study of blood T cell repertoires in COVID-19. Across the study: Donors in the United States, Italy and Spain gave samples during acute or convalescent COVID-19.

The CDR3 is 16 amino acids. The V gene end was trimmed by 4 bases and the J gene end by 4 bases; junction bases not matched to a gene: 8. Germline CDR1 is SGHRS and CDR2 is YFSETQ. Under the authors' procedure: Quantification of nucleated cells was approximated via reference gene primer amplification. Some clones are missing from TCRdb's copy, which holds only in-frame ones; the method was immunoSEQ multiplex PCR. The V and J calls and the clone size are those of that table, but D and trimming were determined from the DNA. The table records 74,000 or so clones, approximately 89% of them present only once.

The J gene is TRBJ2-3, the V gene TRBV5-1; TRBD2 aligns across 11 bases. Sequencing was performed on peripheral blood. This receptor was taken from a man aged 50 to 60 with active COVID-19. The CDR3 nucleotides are TGCGCCAGCAGCCGCACTAGCGGGGGTAGGGCAGATACGCAGTATTTT. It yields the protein CASSRTSGGRADTQYF.